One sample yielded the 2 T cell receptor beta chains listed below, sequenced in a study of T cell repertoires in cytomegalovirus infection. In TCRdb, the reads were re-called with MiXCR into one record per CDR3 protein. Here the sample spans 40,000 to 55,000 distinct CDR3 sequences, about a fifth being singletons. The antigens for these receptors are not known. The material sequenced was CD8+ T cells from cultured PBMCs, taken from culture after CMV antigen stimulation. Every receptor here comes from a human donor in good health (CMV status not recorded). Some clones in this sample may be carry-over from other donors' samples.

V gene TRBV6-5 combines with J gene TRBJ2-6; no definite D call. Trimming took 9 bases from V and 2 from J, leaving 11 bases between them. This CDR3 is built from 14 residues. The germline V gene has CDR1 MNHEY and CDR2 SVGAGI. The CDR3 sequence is CASLPGPGANVLTF. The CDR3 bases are TGTGCCAGTCTCCCAGGACCTGGGGCCAACGTCCTGACTTTC.

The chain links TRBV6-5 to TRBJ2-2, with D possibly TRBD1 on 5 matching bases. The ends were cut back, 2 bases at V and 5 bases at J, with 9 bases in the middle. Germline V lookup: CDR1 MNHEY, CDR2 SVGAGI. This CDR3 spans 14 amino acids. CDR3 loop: CASSYASGTGELFF. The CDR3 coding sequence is TGTGCCAGCAGTTACGCATCAGGGACCGGGGAGCTGTTTTTT.